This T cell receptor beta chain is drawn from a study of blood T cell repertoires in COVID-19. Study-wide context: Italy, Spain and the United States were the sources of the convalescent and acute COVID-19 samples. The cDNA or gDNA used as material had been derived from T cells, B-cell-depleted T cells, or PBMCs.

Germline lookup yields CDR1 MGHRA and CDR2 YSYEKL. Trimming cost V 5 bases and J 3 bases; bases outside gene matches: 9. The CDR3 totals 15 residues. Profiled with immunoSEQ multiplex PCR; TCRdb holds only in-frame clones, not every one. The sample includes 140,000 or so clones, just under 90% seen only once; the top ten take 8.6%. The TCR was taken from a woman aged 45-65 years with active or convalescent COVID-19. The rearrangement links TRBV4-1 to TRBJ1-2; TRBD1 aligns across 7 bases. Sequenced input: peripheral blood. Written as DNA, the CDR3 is TGCGCCAGCAGCTGGCGACCCGGGACAGACTATGGCTACACCTTC. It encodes CASSWRPGTDYGYTF.